The next 30 T cell receptor beta chains were all read from a single sample in a study of T-cell reconstitution after alpha-beta-depleted transplantation in children. The authors prepared the TCRbeta library with unique molecular identifiers. Each CDR3 protein is one row after TCRdb ran MiXCR on the PCR reads. Counted here are around 94,000 distinct CDR3 sequences, roughly 6% occurring once; the ten biggest clones make up roughly 5.5%. Sample: PBMCs, mostly from graft donor cells, taken 60 days after TCRalphabeta/CD19-depleted stem cell transplant. These TCRs come from a female patient between 2 and 15 years old who had a stem cell transplant for Fanconi anemia, so the T cells may come from the graft donor.

J is TRBJ2-5 and V is TRBV9; 10 bases are shared with TRBD2. In germline, CDR1 is SGDLS, CDR2 YYNGEE. Trimming at V came to 0 bases and at J to 0 bases, leaving 2 bases not matched to a gene. The CDR3 covers 16 residues. DNA for the CDR3: TGTGCCAGCAGCGTAGCCACTAGCGGGGACCAAGAGACCCAGTACTTC. This codes for CASSVATSGDQETQYF. The full variable domain, its missing parts supplied by reference TRBV9 and TRBJ2-5, is DSGVTQTPKHLITATGQRVTLRCSPRSGDLSVYWYQQSLDQGLQFLIQYYNGEERAKGNILERFSAQQFPDLHSELNLSSLELGDSALYFCASSVATSGDQETQYFGPGTRLLVL.

Many counts were recorded for this clonotype. The V call is TRBV7-9, the J call TRBJ2-7; 10 bases are shared with TRBD1. The germline gives CDR1 SEHNR, CDR2 FQNEAQ (reference sequence). The CDR3 is 20 residues long. The ends lost 5 bases at V and 7 bases at J; junction bases unmatched: 26. CDR3: CASSGSVGQGNYNFLSEQYF. DNA of the CDR3: TGTGCCAGCAGCGGTTCGGTGGGACAGGGGAATTATAACTTTCTTTCGGAGCAGTACTTC.

This clonotype was observed many times. This sequence joins TRBV20-1 and TRBJ2-7, with TRBD1 identical over 9 bases. The V and J ends lost 5 bases and 0 bases, in that order; junction bases with no gene match: 2. CDR3 length: 13 residues. Looked up from germline, CDR1 is DFQATT and CDR2 is SNEGSKA (reference sequence). The CDR3 spells CSAQQGASYEQYF. CDR3 nucleotide sequence: TGCAGTGCTCAACAGGGGGCCTCCTACGAGCAGTACTTC.

This clonotype has ten or more counts. The chain links TRBV20-1 to TRBJ1-4; no definite D call. The CDR3 covers 14 residues. The V end lost 7 bases, the J end lost 7 bases, and 19 bases lay between the germline ends. Germline CDR1 and CDR2: DFQATT and SNEGSKA (reference sequence). CDR3 bases: TGCAGTGTAGTTAACCGGGGTTGGAGTGAAAAACTGTTTTTT. Translation: CSVVNRGWSEKLFF.

This clonotype was counted many times. This chain connects TRBV7-3 to TRBJ2-3, with TRBD2 matching 9 bases. J gave up 4 bases and V 5 bases, and 10 bases lay outside the gene matches. This CDR3 contains 16 residues. Looked up from germline, CDR1 is SGHTA and CDR2 is FQGTGA. This CDR3 is CASSDLAGVRADTQYF. The CDR3 DNA is TGTGCCAGCAGCGACTTAGCGGGGGTAAGGGCAGATACGCAGTATTTT.

This clonotype was seen a handful of times. This chain links TRBV25-1 with TRBJ1-2; D is undetermined. Per the germline V gene, CDR1 is MGHDK and CDR2 is SYGVNS. The V gene lost 3 bases and the J gene lost 2 bases, with 7 bases spanning the gap. The CDR3 totals 13 residues. The CDR3 here is CASSDNGNYGYTF. The CDR3 coding sequence is TGTGCCAGCAGTGATAACGGAAACTATGGCTACACCTTC.

This clonotype occurred many times. The chain recombines TRBV2 with TRBJ2-3; 9 bases map to TRBD2. V lost 6 bases to trimming and J lost 3 bases; unmatched junction nucleotides: 10. CDR1 and CDR2 (germline): SNHLY, FYNNEI. The CDR3 is 16 amino acids. The CDR3 DNA reads as TGTGCCAGCAGGAGACTAGCGGCGGGGGGTACAGATACGCAGTATTTT. It encodes CASRRLAAGGTDTQYF.

This clonotype has at least ten counts. The chain uses TRBV12-3 or TRBV12-4 and TRBJ1-2, with no clear D. The CDR3 is 12 residues long. V gave up 1 base and J gave up 3 bases, with 3 bases separating them. The CDR3 here is CASSLDDYGYTF. DNA for the CDR3: TGTGCCAGCAGTTTAGATGACTATGGCTACACCTTC.

This clonotype was seen at least ten times. The V gene is TRBV28, the J gene TRBJ2-5, with 7 bases fitting TRBD1. Trimming removed 3 bases from V and 0 bases from J; junction bases left unmatched: 10. This CDR3 has 17 amino acids. Germline V gene lookup returns CDR1 MDHEN and CDR2 SYDVKM. CDR3 sequence reads: CASSFRSGGPDQETQYF. Written as DNA, the CDR3 is TGTGCCAGCAGTTTCCGATCAGGGGGACCCGACCAAGAGACCCAGTACTTC.

This clonotype appeared many times. The chain uses TRBV21-1 and TRBJ2-3. TRBV21-1 is labeled a pseudogene. CDR3 length: 11 residues. The chain's CDR3 is CASVGSDTQYF. CDR3 in DNA: TGTGCCAGCGTCGGTTCAGATACGCAGTATTTT.

This clonotype has only a few counts. This chain links TRBV28 with TRBJ2-1; TRBD2 matches 11 bases. Germline V gives CDR1 MDHEN, CDR2 SYDVKM. V shed 3 bases, J shed 3 bases, and the junction held 7 bases outside the gene matches. The length of the CDR3 is 17 residues. The CDR3 DNA is TGTGCCAGCAGTTTTCCTAGCGGGAGGACTAACTACAATGAGCAGTTCTTC. Its translation: CASSFPSGRTNYNEQFF.

This clonotype showed up many times. The J gene is TRBJ1-5, the V gene TRBV29-1; D remains ambiguous. Trimming stripped 6 bases from V and 4 bases from J, with 13 bases between. CDR1 SQVTM and CDR2 ANQGSEA come from the germline V gene. CDR3 length: 13 amino acids. CDR3 DNA: TGCAGCGTCGCACGGAGCCTAAATCAGCCCCAGCATTTT. Residues: CSVARSLNQPQHF.

In this sample, this clonotype turned up many times. This chain uses TRBV9 with TRBJ2-1; D is unresolved. The CDR3 has 15 amino acids. V was clipped by 4 bases and J by 0 bases, with 11 bases between them. Germline V gives CDR1 SGDLS, CDR2 YYNGEE. CDR3 residues: CASSPGSPSYNEQFF. In nucleotides, the CDR3 is TGTGCCAGCAGCCCCGGCAGTCCCTCCTACAATGAGCAGTTCTTC.

This clonotype occurred many times. The J gene is TRBJ2-4, the V gene TRBV20-1, with no clear D. This CDR3 has 11 amino acids. The V gene lost 6 bases and the J gene lost 8 bases, with 11 bases spanning the gap. Germline V gene lookup returns CDR1 DFQATT and CDR2 SNEGSKA (reference sequence). In DNA, the CDR3 is TGCAGTGCGGCCCTTAGAGACATTCAGTACTTC. Its protein product is CSAALRDIQYF.

This clonotype was found many times. This rearrangement joins TRBV7-2 to TRBJ2-3; the match to TRBD2 covers 9 bases. Germline CDR1 is SGHTA and CDR2 is FQGNSA. The CDR3 is 17 amino acids. With 2 bases clipped from V and 2 bases from J, the junction kept 8 bases outside the gene matches. The CDR3 sequence is CASSLIGSGGPTDTQYF. CDR3 in DNA: TGTGCCAGCAGCTTAATCGGTAGCGGGGGACCCACAGATACGCAGTATTTT.

This clonotype was recorded a few times. The V call is TRBV5-1, the J call TRBJ2-7; possible D gene TRBD2, 5 bases. Germline CDR1 is SGHRS and CDR2 is YFSETQ. V shed 4 bases and J shed 0 bases, with 8 bases lying between them. CDR3 size: 13 residues. Here the CDR3 reads CASSRETSYEQYF. CDR3 coding DNA: TGCGCCAGCAGCAGGGAGACCTCCTACGAGCAGTACTTC.

This clonotype was observed a few times. The chain has TRBV4-2 and TRBJ2-7, with 10 bases matching TRBD1. The CDR3 totals 17 residues. Per the germline V gene, CDR1 is LGHNA and CDR2 is YNFKEQ. V lost 0 bases and J lost 4; bases outside the gene matches: 9. DNA of the CDR3: TGTGCCAGCAGCCAAGATTACGGCGACAGGGGGCAGTACGAGCAGTACTTC. Translating it yields CASSQDYGDRGQYEQYF.

In this sample, this clonotype turned up many times. CDR3 protein: CSARLVAGNEQYF. CDR3 nucleotides: TGCAGTGCTAGGTTGGTCGCGGGGAACGAGCAGTACTTC. The chain is built from TRBV20-1 and TRBJ2-7, with D possibly TRBD2 on 6 matching bases. The CDR3 sequence is 13 residues long. V was clipped by 3 bases and J by 5 bases, with 14 bases between them. Per the germline V gene, CDR1 is DFQATT and CDR2 is SNEGSKA (reference sequence).

The chain couples TRBV14 to TRBJ2-7, with 7 bases identical to TRBD2. Unmatched junction bases numbered 4, after V lost 3 bases and J lost 5 bases. The length of the CDR3 is 13 residues. Germline CDR1 SGHDN, CDR2 FVKESK. The CDR3 spells CASSQGGVDEQYF. The CDR3 DNA reads as TGTGCCAGCAGCCAGGGGGGGGTGGACGAGCAGTACTTC. Using reference TRBV14 and TRBJ2-7 for the parts outside the CDR3, the full variable domain is EAGVTQFPSHSVIEKGQTVTLRCDPISGHDNLYWYRRVMGKEIKFLLHFVKESKQDESGMPNNRFLAERTGGTYSTLKVQPAELEDSGVYFCASSQGGVDEQYFGPGTRLTVT.

The table lists this clonotype with a few counts. The CDR3, as DNA: TGCAGTGTTCACCTGGCGGGAGGCCGCCGGAGCTCCTACAATGAGCAGTTCTTC. This codes for CSVHLAGGRRSSYNEQFF. J is TRBJ2-1 and V is TRBV20-1; 8 bases align to TRBD2. Germline V gene sequence: CDR1 DFQATT, CDR2 SNEGSKA (reference sequence). J gave up 0 bases and V 7 bases, and 17 bases lay outside the gene matches. The CDR3 loop spans 18 amino acids.

Ten or more counts support this clonotype. J is TRBJ2-7 and V is TRBV2; weak D call: TRBD1 (6 bases). The germline V gene encodes CDR1 SNHLY and CDR2 FYNNEI. The V and J ends lost 6 bases and 3 bases respectively, with 15 bases between them. The CDR3 length is 14 residues. CDR3 nucleotides: TGTGCCAGCAGGGATAACCGGGACATCTACGAGCAGTACTTC. It encodes CASRDNRDIYEQYF.

This clonotype was picked up many times. The chain employs TRBV20-1 and TRBJ2-3, with 9 bases fitting TRBD2. V shed 3 bases and J 5 bases; nucleotides not matched to a gene: 9. The CDR3 spans 15 residues. CDR1 and CDR2 (germline): DFQATT, SNEGSKA (reference sequence). In DNA form, the CDR3 reads TGCAGTGCTAGTCCACTAGCGGGTATGGGAGATACGCAGTATTTT. Its translation: CSASPLAGMGDTQYF.

This clonotype was detected ten times or more. The chain couples TRBV12-3 or TRBV12-4 to TRBJ1-4, with TRBD1 identical over 10 bases. V trimming: 5 bases; J trimming: 6 bases; junction bases outside the gene matches: 6. The CDR3 length is 15 residues. CDR3 bases: TGTGCCAGCAGTCCGCCGGGACAGGGGTATGAAAAACTGTTTTTT. This codes for CASSPPGQGYEKLFF.

This clonotype occurred many times. The chain has TRBV27 and TRBJ2-7; 9 positions agree with TRBD1. The CDR3 contains 16 residues. Trimming cost V 1 base and J 2 bases; bases outside gene matches: 6. Germline-derived CDR1 and CDR2 are MNHEY and SMNVEV (reference sequence). The DNA of the CDR3 is TGTGCCAGCAGTTTATTTGGGACAGGGCCCACCTACGAGCAGTACTTC. This sequence encodes CASSLFGTGPTYEQYF.

This clonotype has a count of ten or more. The chain links TRBV5-1 to TRBJ2-7, with TRBD1 identical over 9 bases. The junction had 5 bases not matched to a gene; V was cut back by 8 bases and J by 2 bases. From germline, CDR1 is SGHRS and CDR2 YFSETQ. The CDR3 sequence is 13 residues long. CDR3 in amino acids: CASSTGGTYEQYF. CDR3 sequence (DNA): TGCGCCAGTTCGACAGGGGGAACCTACGAGCAGTACTTC. Based on the CDR3 plus reference TRBV5-1 and TRBJ2-7, the full variable domain is KAGVTQTPRYLIKTRGQQVTLSCSPISGHRSVSWYQQTPGQGLQFLFEYFSETQRNKGNFPGRFSGRQFSNSRSEMNVSTLELGDSALYLCASSTGGTYEQYFGPGTRLTVT.

This clonotype has ten or more counts. The gene calls are TRBV7-2 and TRBJ2-5, with 8 bases fitting TRBD2. Germline V gene lookup returns CDR1 SGHTA and CDR2 FQGNSA. V was pared by 1 base and J by 5 bases, with 6 bases of the junction left unmatched. The CDR3 is made up of 15 amino acids. CDR3 bases: TGTGCCAGCAGCTTAGGGAGCGGGGGTGTCGAGACCCAGTACTTC. It specifies CASSLGSGGVETQYF. Variable domain in full (rest from reference TRBV7-2 and TRBJ2-5): GAGVSQSPSNKVTEKGKDVELRCDPISGHTALYWYRQSLGQGLEFLIYFQGNSAPDKSGLPSDRFSAERTGGSVSTLTIQRTQQEDSAVYLCASSLGSGGVETQYFGPGTRLLVL.

This clonotype was seen ten or more times. The V gene is TRBV18, the J gene TRBJ2-7, with D perhaps given as TRBD1 or TRBD2 (6 bases each). Trimming left V 3 bases short and J 6 bases short, with 21 bases between. Germline CDR1 KGHSH, CDR2 LQKENI. CDR3 length: 16 amino acids. CDR3 sequence: CASSPRAGTRLGEQYF. CDR3 DNA: TGTGCCAGCTCACCCCGCGCGGGGACACGTCTTGGCGAGCAGTACTTC.

This clonotype was seen at least ten times. In DNA form, the CDR3 reads TGTGCCAGCAGCTTATCTTGGACTAGCACAGATACGCAGTATTTT. It is translated as CASSLSWTSTDTQYF. The chain combines TRBV7-2 with TRBJ2-3; TRBD2 might be the D (5 bases). There are 15 residues in the CDR3. V lost 2 bases and J lost 0, with 9 bases in between. CDR1 and CDR2 from the germline V gene are SGHTA and FQGNSA.

This clonotype was picked up many times. The chain has TRBV6-5 and TRBJ1-2; D gene ambiguous. CDR3 length: 13 amino acids. Germline CDR1 MNHEY, CDR2 SVGAGI. Trimming pared 4 bases from V and 4 bases from J, leaving 10 bases between. The CDR3 protein is CASSLADTYGYTF. CDR3 nucleotides: TGTGCCAGCAGTTTGGCAGACACCTATGGCTACACCTTC.

This clonotype showed up many times. V usage is TRBV28 and J usage is TRBJ2-5; D remains unclear. Looked up from germline, CDR1 is MDHEN and CDR2 is SYDVKM. The CDR3 runs 15 residues. Trimming pared 4 bases from V and 1 base from J, leaving 13 bases between. The CDR3 nucleotides read TGTGCCAGCAGTTCCCCTTCGGCAGGCCAAGAGACCCAGTACTTC. Its translation is CASSSPSAGQETQYF.